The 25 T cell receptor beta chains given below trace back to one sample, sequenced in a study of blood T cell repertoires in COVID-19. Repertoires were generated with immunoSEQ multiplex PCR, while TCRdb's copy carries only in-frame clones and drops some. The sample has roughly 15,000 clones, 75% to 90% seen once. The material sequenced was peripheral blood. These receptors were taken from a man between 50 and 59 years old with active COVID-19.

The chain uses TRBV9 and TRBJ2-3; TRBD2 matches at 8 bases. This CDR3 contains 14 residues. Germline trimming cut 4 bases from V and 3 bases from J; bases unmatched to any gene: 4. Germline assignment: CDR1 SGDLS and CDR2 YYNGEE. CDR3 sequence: CASSPSGRTDTQYF. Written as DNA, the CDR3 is TGTGCCAGCAGCCCCAGCGGGAGAACAGATACGCAGTATTTT.

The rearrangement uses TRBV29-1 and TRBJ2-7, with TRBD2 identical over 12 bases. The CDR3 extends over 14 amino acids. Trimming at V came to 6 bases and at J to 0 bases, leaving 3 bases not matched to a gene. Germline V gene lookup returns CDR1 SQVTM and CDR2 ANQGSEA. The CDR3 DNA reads TGCAGCGTCGCACTAGCGGGAGGCTCCTACGAGCAGTACTTC. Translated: CSVALAGGSYEQYF.

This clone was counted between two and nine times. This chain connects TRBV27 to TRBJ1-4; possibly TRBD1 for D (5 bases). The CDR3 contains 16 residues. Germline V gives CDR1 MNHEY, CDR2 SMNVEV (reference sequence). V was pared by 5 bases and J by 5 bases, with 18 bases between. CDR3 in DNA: TGTGCCAGCAGTCTCCACCCCGGGGGGAAAAATGAAAAACTGTTTTTT. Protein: CASSLHPGGKNEKLFF.

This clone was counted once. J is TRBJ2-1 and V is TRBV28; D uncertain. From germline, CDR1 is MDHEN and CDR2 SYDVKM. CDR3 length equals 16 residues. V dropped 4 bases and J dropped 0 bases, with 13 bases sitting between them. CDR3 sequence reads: CASSSLRWYSYNEQFF. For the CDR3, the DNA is TGTGCCAGCAGTTCCCTGAGGTGGTACTCCTACAATGAGCAGTTCTTC.

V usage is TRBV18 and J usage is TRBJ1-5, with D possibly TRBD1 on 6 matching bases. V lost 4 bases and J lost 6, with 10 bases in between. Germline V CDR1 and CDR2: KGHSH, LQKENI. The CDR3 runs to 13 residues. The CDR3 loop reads CASSLGGGQPQHF. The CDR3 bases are TGTGCCAGCTCACTTGGGGGCGGTCAGCCCCAGCATTTT.

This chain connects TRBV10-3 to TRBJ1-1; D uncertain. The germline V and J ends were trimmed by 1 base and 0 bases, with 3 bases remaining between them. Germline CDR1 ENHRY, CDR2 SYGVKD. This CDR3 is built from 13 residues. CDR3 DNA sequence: TGTGCCATCAGTGAGTACATGAACACTGAAGCTTTCTTT. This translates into CAISEYMNTEAFF.

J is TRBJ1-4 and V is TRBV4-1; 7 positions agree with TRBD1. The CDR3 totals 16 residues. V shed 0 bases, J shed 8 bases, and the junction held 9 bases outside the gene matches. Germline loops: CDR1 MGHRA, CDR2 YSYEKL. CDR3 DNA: TGCGCCAGCAGCCAAGAAGGGGGCGCGATATTAGAAAAACTGTTTTTT. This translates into CASSQEGGAILEKLFF.

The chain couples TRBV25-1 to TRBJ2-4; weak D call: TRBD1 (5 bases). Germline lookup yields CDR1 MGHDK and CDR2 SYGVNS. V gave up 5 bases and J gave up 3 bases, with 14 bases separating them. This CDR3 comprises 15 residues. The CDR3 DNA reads TGTGCCAGCAGTACAACAGGAGCTCTCAAAAACATTCAGTACTTC. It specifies CASSTTGALKNIQYF.

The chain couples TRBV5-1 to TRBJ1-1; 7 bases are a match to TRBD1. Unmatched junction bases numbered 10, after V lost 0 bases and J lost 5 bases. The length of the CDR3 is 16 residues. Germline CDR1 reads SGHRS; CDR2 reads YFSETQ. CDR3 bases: TGCGCCAGCAGCTTGGAGTCGACAGTCAGGGGGACTGAAGCTTTCTTT. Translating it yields CASSLESTVRGTEAFF.

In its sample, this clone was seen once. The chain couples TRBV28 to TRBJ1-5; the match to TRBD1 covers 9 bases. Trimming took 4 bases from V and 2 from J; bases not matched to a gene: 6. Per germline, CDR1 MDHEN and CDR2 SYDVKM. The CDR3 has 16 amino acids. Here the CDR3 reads CASSSGQGNGNQPQHF. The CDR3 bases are TGTGCCAGCAGTTCCGGACAGGGGAACGGCAATCAGCCCCAGCATTTT.

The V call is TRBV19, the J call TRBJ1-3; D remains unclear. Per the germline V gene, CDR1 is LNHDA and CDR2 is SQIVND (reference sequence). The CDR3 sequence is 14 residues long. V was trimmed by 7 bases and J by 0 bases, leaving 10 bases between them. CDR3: CASTLGSSGNTIYF. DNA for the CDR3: TGTGCCAGTACTTTGGGGAGCTCTGGAAACACCATATATTTT.

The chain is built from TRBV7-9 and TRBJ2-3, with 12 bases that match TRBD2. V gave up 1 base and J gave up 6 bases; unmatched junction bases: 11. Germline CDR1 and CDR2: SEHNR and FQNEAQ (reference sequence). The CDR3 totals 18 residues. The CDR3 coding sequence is TGTGCCAGCAGCTTAGTCCCGGCTAGCGGGGGGGGGCAGGATACGCAGTATTTT. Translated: CASSLVPASGGGQDTQYF.

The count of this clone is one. CDR3 in amino acids: CASSLAGGGNYGYTF. The CDR3 DNA is TGTGCCAGCAGCTTGGCGGGGGGCGGTAACTATGGCTACACCTTC. The genes are TRBV5-5 and TRBJ1-2; maybe TRBD1 (6 bases). The germline V gene has CDR1 SGHKS and CDR2 YYEKEE (reference sequence). The V and J ends lost 0 bases and 1 base respectively, with 10 bases between them. This CDR3 region has 15 residues.

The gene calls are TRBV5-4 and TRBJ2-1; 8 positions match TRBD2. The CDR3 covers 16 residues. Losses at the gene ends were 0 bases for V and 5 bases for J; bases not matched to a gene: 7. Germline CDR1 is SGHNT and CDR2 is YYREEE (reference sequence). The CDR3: CASSLVGLAGNNEQFF. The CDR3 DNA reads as TGTGCCAGCAGCTTGGTCGGGCTAGCGGGTAACAATGAGCAGTTCTTC.

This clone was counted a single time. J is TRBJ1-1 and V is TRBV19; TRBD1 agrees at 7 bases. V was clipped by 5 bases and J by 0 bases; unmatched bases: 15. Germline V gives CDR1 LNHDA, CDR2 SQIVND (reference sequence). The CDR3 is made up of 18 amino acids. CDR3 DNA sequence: TGTGCCAGTAGTGACGATAGGGGGCAGATTACAATGAACACTGAAGCTTTCTTT. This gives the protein CASSDDRGQITMNTEAFF.

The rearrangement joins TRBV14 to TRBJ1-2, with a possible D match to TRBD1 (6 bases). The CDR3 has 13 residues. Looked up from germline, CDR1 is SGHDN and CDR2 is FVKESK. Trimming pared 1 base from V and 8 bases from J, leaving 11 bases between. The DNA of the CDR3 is TGTGCCAGCAGCCAAGGGACAGTACGAGGCTACACCTTC. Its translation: CASSQGTVRGYTF.

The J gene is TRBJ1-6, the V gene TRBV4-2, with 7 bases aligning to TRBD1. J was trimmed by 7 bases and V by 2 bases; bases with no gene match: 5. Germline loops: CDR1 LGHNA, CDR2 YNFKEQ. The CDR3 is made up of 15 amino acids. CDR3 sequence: CASSQHTGANSPLHF. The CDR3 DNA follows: TGTGCCAGCAGCCAACACACAGGGGCGAATTCACCCCTCCACTTT.

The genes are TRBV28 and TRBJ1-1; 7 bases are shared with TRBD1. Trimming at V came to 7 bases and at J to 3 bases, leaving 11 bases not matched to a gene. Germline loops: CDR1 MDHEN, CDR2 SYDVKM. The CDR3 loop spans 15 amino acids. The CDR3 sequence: CASTSPQGGDTEAFF. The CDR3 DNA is TGTGCCAGCACCTCTCCGCAGGGGGGCGACACTGAAGCTTTCTTT.

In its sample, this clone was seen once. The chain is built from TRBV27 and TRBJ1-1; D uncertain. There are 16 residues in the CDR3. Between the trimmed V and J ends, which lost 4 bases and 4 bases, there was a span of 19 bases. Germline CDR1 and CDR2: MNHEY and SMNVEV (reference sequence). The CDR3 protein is CASSSRAGEGGTEAFF. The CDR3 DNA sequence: TGTGCCAGCAGTTCCCGCGCAGGTGAGGGTGGCACTGAAGCTTTCTTT.

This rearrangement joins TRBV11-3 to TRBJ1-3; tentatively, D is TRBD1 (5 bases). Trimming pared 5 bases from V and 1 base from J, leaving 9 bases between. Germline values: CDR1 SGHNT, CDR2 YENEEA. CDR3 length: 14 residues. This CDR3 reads CASSPTVSGNTIYF. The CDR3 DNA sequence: TGTGCCAGCAGCCCGACAGTATCTGGAAACACCATATATTTT.

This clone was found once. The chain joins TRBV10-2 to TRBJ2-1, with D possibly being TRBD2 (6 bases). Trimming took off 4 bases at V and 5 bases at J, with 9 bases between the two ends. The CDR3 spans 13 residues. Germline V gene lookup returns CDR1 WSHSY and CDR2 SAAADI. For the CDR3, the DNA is TGCGCCAGCAGTGTTAGCGGCAACAATGAGCAGTTCTTC. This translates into CASSVSGNNEQFF.

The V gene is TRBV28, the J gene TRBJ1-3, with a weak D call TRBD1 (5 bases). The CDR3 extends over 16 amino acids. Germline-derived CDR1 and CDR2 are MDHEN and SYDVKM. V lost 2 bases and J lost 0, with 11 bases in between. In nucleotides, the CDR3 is TGTGCCAGCAGTTTAATAAGGGGCAACTCTGGAAACACCATATATTTT. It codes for CASSLIRGNSGNTIYF.

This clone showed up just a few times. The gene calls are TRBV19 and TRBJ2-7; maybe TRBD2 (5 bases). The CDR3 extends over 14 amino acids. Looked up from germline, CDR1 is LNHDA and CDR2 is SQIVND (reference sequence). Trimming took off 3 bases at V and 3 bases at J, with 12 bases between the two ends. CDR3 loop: CASSIEPRGYEQYF. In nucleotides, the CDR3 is TGTGCCAGTAGTATCGAACCCCGGGGCTACGAGCAGTACTTC. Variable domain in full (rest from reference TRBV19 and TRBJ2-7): DGGITQSPKYLFRKEGQNVTLSCEQNLNHDAMYWYRQDPGQGLRLIYYSQIVNDFQKGDIAEGYSVSREKKESFPLTVTSAQKNPTAFYLCASSIEPRGYEQYFGPGTRLTVT.

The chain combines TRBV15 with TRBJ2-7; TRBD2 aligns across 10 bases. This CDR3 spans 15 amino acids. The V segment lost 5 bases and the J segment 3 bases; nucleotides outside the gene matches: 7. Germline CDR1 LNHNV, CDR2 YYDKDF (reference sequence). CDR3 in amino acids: CATSPRTSGNYEQYF. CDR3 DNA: TGTGCCACCAGCCCCCGGACTAGCGGAAACTACGAGCAGTACTTC.

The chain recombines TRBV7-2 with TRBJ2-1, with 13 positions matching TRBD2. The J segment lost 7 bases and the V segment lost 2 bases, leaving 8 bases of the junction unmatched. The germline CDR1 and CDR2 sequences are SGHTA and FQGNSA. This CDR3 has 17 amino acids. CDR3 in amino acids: CASSLTSGRVFGNEQFF. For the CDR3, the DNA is TGTGCCAGCAGCTTAACTAGCGGGAGGGTCTTTGGGAATGAGCAGTTCTTC. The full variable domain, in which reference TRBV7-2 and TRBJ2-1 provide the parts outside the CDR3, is GAGVSQSPSNKVTEKGKDVELRCDPISGHTALYWYRQSLGQGLEFLIYFQGNSAPDKSGLPSDRFSAERTGGSVSTLTIQRTQQEDSAVYLCASSLTSGRVFGNEQFFGPGTRLTVL.